This TCR beta chain is drawn from a study of T cell repertoires in cytomegalovirus infection. Overall study: The authors relied on CMV epitopes, both recently identified HLA-C-restricted and well-studied HLA-B-restricted. Public TCR beta signatures provided an indication of both CMV infection and a matching HLA type. General study results and limits: Summed frequency of shared TCR beta families picked out CMV carriers who also had the relevant HLA.

V gave up 3 bases and J gave up 2 bases; unmatched junction bases: 8. Germline V gives CDR1 SGHVS, CDR2 FNYEAQ. The CDR3 consists of 17 residues. TCRdb analysed the reads with MiXCR anew, one entry per CDR3 protein. The repertoire consists of about 700,000 distinct CDR3 sequences, with about 33% occurring once and the leading ten covering around a sixth. This clonotype was found many times. What it recognizes is unknown. This TCR came from a human donor in good health (CMV status not recorded). Some clones in this sample may be carry-over from other donors' samples. Sample: cultured PBMCs, taken from culture after CMV antigen stimulation. This chain uses TRBV7-6 with TRBJ2-5, with 11 bases matching TRBD2. The CDR3 loop reads CASSLRLGLAAQETQYF. The CDR3 DNA is TGTGCCAGCAGCTTGCGCCTGGGACTAGCGGCTCAAGAGACCCAGTACTTC.